What follows are 11 T cell receptor beta chains derived from one specimen sequenced in a study of shared clonotypes between healthy human individuals. The protocol was immunoSEQ multiplex PCR, while the TCRdb copy is restricted to in-frame clones and leaves out a portion. The table records 470,000 or so clones, 81% of them present only once. Material for sequencing was PBMCs. These receptors all come from a middle-aged woman in good health. Some clones in this sample may be carry-over from other donors' samples.

This clone was picked up one time. This likely reflects a read error, since a far larger clone is one base away. This chain uses TRBV30 with TRBJ2-5, with 9 bases lining up with TRBD1. This CDR3 comprises 15 residues. Germline V gene lookup returns CDR1 GTSNPN and CDR2 SVGIG (reference sequence). The DNA for the CDR3 is TGTGCCTGGAGTGGGGGACAGGGCGCCCAAGGGACCCAGTACTTC. Translation: CAWSGGQGAQGTQYF.

In regard to this clone: A read error likely explains this, since a far larger clone differs by one base. The chain uses TRBV25-1 and TRBJ1-1; no reliable D call. CDR1 is MGHDK, CDR2 SYGVNS, per germline. This CDR3 region has 11 residues. The V end was cut by 4 bases, the J end by 6 bases, with 6 bases between. The CDR3 region is CASSGSAEAFF. As DNA, the CDR3 is TGTGCCAGCAGTGGCTCGGCTGAAGCTTTCTTT.

The CDR3 nucleotides are TGCGCCAGCAGTGAGGCCTCCCCTGAAGGGGGGGAGACCCAGTACTTC. Its protein is CASSEASPEGGETQYF. The chain uses TRBV10-2 and TRBJ2-5; D is possibly TRBD1 or TRBD2 (6 bases each). The V and J ends lost 2 bases and 5 bases respectively, with 18 bases between them. Germline V gene data show CDR1 as WSHSY and CDR2 as SAAADI. This CDR3 region has 16 residues.

About this clone: A read error likely explains this, since a far larger clone differs by one base. The gene calls are TRBV7-6 and TRBJ2-2; TRBD1 matches 10 bases. The CDR3 covers 17 residues. Germline loops: CDR1 SGHVS, CDR2 FNYEAQ. Trimming cost V 2 bases and J 5 bases; bases outside gene matches: 8. CDR3 sequence: CASSLPGQGLGTGELFF. CDR3 coding DNA: TGTGCCAGCAGCTTACCGGGACAGGGGCTGGGGACCGGGGAGCTGTTTTTT.

As for this clone: A junction boundary mismatches the germline segment, possibly from a read error. The V gene is TRBV6-1, the J gene TRBJ1-1; D call uncertain. Germline CDR1 MNHNS, CDR2 SASEGT. CDR3 size: 13 residues. The DNA of the CDR3 is TGTGCCAGCAGTATCACCTCGGTGTCTGAGGCTTTCTTT. Its protein product is CASSITSVSEAFF.

This clone came up many times. The genes are TRBV2 and TRBJ2-7, with 9 nucleotides matching TRBD1. The CDR3 sequence is 14 residues long. After removal of 6 bases from V and 4 bases from J, the junction contained 7 bases not matched to a gene. Germline values: CDR1 SNHLY, CDR2 FYNNEI. The CDR3 reads CASRETGGLYEQYF. The CDR3, as DNA: TGTGCCAGCAGAGAGACAGGGGGTTTATACGAGCAGTACTTC. Based on the CDR3 plus reference TRBV2 and TRBJ2-7, the full variable domain is EPEVTQTPSHQVTQMGQEVILRCVPISNHLYFYWYRQILGQKVEFLVSFYNNEISEKSEIFDDQFSVERPDGSNFTLKIRSTKLEDSAMYFCASRETGGLYEQYFGPGTRLTVT.

For this clone: The likely explanation is a read error, given a far larger clone one base away. The same CDR3 also results from other DNA sequences found in this sample. V is TRBV28 and J is TRBJ1-2; no reliable D call. The CDR3 loop spans 12 amino acids. Germline CDR1 MDHEN, CDR2 SYDVKM. The CDR3 reads CASSFAEYGYTF. In DNA, the CDR3 is TGTGCAAGCAGTTTCGCGGAGTATGGCTACACCTTC.

As concerns this clone: A single base is all that separates this from a far larger clone, so a read error is likely. The sample holds other DNA sequences that translate to the same CDR3. V and J are TRBV14 and TRBJ1-1, with D perhaps TRBD1 (6 bases). Trimming cost V 4 bases and J 14 bases, with 20 bases left between them. CDR3 length equals 13 residues. CDR1 and CDR2 from the germline V gene are SGHDN and FVKESK. The CDR3: CASSLWTARRAFF. CDR3 nucleotides: TGTGCCAGCAGCCTCTGGACAGCTCGGCGAGCCTTCTTT. Full variable domain (remainder filled in from reference TRBV14 and TRBJ1-1): EAGVTQFPSHSVIEKGQTVTLRCDPISGHDNLYWYRRVMGKEIKFLLHFVKESKQDESGMPNNRFLAERTGGTYSTLKVQPAELEDSGVYFCASSLWTARRAFFGQGTRLTVV.

The chain uses TRBV28 and TRBJ2-7; 10 bases align to TRBD1. J gave up 7 bases and V 3 bases, and 12 bases lay outside the gene matches. The CDR3 spans 16 residues. Germline V gene lookup returns CDR1 MDHEN and CDR2 SYDVKM. The CDR3 DNA reads as TGTGCCAGCAGTTTGGATGGACAGGGGGGACGTCGGGAGCAGTACTTC. It yields the protein CASSLDGQGGRREQYF.

A word on this clone: This same CDR3 is encoded by further DNA sequences in the sample. The rearrangement links TRBV6-1 to TRBJ1-2, with D possibly matching TRBD1 (5 bases). This CDR3 contains 14 residues. Germline loops: CDR1 MNHNS, CDR2 SASEGT. V was clipped by 1 base and J by 1 base, with 7 bases between them. CDR3 coding DNA: TGTGCCAGCAGTGAAGTGGGGGGTAACTATGGCTACACCTTC. This encodes CASSEVGGNYGYTF.

As for this clone: This likely traces to a read error, being one base from a far larger clone. Other DNA sequences in this specimen translate into the identical CDR3. V usage is TRBV4-1 and J usage is TRBJ2-7; no clear D gene. Germline V gene sequence: CDR1 MGHRA, CDR2 YSYEKL. V dropped 2 bases and J dropped 2 bases, with 19 bases sitting between them. This CDR3 spans 17 amino acids. As DNA, the CDR3 is TGCGCCAGCAGCCAACCCCTAACGACTTATACCCCCTACGAGCAGTACTTC. It translates to CASSQPLTTYTPYEQYF.